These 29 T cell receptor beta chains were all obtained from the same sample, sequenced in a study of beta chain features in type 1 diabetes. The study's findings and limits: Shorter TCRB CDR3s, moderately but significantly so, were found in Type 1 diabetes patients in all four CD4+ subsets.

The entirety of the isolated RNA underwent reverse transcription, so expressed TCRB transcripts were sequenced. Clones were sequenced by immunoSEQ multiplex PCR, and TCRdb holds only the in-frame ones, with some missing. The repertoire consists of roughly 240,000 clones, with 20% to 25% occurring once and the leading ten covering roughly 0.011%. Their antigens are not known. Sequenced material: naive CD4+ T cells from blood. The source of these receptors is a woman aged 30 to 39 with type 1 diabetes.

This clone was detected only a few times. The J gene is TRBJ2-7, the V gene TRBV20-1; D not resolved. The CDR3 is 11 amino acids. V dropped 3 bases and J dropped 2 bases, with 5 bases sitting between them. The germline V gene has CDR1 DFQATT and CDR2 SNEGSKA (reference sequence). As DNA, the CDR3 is TGCAGTGCTAGCGGAGCCTACGAGCAGTACTTC. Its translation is CSASGAYEQYF.

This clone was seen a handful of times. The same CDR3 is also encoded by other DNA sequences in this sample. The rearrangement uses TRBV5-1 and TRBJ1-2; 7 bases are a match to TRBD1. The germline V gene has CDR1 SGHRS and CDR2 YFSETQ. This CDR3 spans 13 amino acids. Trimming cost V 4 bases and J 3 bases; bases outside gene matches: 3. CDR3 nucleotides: TGCGCCAGCAGCCGGGACAGAGACTATGGCTACACCTTC. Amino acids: CASSRDRDYGYTF.

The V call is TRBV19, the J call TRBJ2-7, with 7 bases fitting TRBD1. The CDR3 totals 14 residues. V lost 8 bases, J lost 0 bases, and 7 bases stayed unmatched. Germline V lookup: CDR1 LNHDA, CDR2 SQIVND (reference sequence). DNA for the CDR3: TGTGCCAGTTCCCTGACAGGGAGCTCCTACGAGCAGTACTTC. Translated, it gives CASSLTGSSYEQYF.

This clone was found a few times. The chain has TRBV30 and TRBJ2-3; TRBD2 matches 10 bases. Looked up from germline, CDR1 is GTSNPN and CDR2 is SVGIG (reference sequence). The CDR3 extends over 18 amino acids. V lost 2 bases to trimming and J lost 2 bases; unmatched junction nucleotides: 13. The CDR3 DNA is TGTGCCTGGAGTAGGCTAGCGGGAGCCCCCAAAATCACAGATACGCAGTATTTT. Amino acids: CAWSRLAGAPKITDTQYF.

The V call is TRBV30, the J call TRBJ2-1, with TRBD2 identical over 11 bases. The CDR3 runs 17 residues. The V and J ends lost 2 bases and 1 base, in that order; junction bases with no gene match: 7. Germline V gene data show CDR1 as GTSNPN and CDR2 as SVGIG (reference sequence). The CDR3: CAWSTSRTSGSYNEQFF. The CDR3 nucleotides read TGTGCCTGGAGTACCTCCCGGACTAGCGGGTCCTACAATGAGCAGTTCTTC. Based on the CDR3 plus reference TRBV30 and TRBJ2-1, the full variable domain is SQTIHQWPATLVQPVGSPLSLECTVEGTSNPNLYWYRQAAGRGLQLLFYSVGIGQISSEVPQNLSASRPQDRQFILSSKKLLLSDSGFYLCAWSTSRTSGSYNEQFFGPGTRLTVL.

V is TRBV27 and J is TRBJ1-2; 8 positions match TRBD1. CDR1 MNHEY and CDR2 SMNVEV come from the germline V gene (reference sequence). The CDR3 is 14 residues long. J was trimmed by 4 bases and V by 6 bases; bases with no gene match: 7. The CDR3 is CASRNQGAGYGYTF. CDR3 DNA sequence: TGTGCCAGCAGGAACCAGGGGGCGGGCTATGGCTACACCTTC.

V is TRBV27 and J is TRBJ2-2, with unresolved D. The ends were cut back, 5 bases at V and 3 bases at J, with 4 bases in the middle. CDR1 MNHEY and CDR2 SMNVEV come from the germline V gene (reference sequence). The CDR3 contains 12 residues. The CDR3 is CASSPYTGELFF. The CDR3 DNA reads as TGTGCCAGCAGTCCCTACACCGGGGAGCTGTTTTTT.

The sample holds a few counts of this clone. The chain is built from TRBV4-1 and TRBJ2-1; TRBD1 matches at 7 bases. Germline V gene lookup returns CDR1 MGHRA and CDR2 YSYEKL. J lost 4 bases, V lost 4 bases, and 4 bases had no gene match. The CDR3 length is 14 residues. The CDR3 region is CASSLRDSYNEQFF. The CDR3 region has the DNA TGCGCCAGCAGCCTTCGGGACAGTTACAATGAGCAGTTCTTC.

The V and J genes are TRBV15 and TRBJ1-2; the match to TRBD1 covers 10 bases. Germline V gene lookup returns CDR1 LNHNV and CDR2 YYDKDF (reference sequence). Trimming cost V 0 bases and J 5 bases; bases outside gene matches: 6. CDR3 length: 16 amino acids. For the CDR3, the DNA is TGTGCCACCAGCAGAGATCTACCGGGACAGGGGTATGGCTACACCTTC. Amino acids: CATSRDLPGQGYGYTF.

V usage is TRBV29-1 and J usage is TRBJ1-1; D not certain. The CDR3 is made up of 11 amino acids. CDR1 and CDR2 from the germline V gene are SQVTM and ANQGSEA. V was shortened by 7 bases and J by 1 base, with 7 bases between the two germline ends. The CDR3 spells CSGRENTEAFF. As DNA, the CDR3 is TGCAGCGGTCGGGAGAACACTGAAGCTTTCTTT.

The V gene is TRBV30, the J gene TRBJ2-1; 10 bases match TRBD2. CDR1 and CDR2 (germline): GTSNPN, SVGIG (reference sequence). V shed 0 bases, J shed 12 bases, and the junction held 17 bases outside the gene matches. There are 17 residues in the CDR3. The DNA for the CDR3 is TGTGCCTGGAGTGTACTCGGAACGGCGCTAGCGGGAGTAGTGCAGTTCTTC. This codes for CAWSVLGTALAGVVQFF.

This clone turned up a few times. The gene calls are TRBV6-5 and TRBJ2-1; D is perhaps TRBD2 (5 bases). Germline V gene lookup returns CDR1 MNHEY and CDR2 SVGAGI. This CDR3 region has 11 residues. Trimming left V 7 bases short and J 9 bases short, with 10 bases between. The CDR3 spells CASTEGGEQFF. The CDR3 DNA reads TGTGCCAGCACCGAGGGTGGTGAGCAGTTCTTC.

CDR3: CASSTGTGESGELFF. CDR3 nucleotides: TGTGCCAGTAGTACCGGGACAGGGGAGTCCGGGGAGCTGTTTTTT. J is TRBJ2-2 and V is TRBV19; TRBD1 matches at 10 bases. The CDR3 runs to 15 residues. Germline trimming cut 4 bases from V and 6 bases from J; bases unmatched to any gene: 5. The germline V gene encodes CDR1 LNHDA and CDR2 SQIVND (reference sequence).

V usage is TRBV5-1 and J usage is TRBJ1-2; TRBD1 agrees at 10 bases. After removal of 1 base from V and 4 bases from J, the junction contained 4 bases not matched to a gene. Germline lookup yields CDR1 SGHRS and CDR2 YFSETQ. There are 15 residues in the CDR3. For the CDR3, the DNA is TGCGCCAGCAGCTTGTCGGGACAGGGGTTCTATGGCTACACCTTC. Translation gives CASSLSGQGFYGYTF.

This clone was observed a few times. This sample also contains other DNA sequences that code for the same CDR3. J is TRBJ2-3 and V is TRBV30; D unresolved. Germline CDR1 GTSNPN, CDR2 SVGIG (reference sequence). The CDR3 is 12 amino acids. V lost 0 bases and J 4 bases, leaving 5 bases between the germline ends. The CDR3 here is CAWSVLADTQYF. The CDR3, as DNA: TGTGCCTGGAGTGTACTGGCAGATACGCAGTATTTT.

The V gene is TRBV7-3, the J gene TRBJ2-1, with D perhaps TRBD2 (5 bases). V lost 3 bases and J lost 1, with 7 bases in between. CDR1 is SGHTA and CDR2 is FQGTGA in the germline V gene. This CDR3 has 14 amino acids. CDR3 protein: CASSFEGSYNEQFF. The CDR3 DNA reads TGTGCCAGCAGCTTCGAGGGTTCCTACAATGAGCAGTTCTTC.

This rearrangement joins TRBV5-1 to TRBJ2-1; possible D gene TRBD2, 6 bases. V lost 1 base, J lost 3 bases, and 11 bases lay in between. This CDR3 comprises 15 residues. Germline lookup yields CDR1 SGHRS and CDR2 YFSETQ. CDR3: CASSLNSGDYNEQFF. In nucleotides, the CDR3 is TGCGCCAGCAGCTTGAATAGCGGTGACTACAATGAGCAGTTCTTC. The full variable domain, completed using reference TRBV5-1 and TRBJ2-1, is KAGVTQTPRYLIKTRGQQVTLSCSPISGHRSVSWYQQTPGQGLQFLFEYFSETQRNKGNFPGRFSGRQFSNSRSEMNVSTLELGDSALYLCASSLNSGDYNEQFFGPGTRLTVL.

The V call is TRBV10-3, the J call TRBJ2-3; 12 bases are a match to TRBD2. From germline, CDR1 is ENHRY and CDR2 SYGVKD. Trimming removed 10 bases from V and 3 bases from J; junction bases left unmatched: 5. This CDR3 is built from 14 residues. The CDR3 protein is CATVLAGGTDTQYF. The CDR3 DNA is TGTGCCACCGTACTAGCGGGAGGAACAGATACGCAGTATTTT.

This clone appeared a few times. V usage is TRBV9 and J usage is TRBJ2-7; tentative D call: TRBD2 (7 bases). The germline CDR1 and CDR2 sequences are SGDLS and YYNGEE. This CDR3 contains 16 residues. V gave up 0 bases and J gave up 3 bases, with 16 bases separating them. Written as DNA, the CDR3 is TGTGCCAGCAGCGTAGGTGGCGGGGGCGAGTACTACGAGCAGTACTTC. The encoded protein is CASSVGGGGEYYEQYF. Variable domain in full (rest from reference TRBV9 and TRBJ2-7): DSGVTQTPKHLITATGQRVTLRCSPRSGDLSVYWYQQSLDQGLQFLIQYYNGEERAKGNILERFSAQQFPDLHSELNLSSLELGDSALYFCASSVGGGGEYYEQYFGPGTRLTVT.

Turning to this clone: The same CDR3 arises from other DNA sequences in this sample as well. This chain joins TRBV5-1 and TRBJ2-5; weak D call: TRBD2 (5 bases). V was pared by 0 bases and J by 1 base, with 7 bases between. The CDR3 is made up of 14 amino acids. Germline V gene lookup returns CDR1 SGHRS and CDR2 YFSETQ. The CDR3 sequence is CASSLAGSQETQYF. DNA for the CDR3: TGCGCCAGCAGCTTGGCGGGGTCCCAAGAGACCCAGTACTTC. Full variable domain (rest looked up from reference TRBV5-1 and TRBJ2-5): KAGVTQTPRYLIKTRGQQVTLSCSPISGHRSVSWYQQTPGQGLQFLFEYFSETQRNKGNFPGRFSGRQFSNSRSEMNVSTLELGDSALYLCASSLAGSQETQYFGPGTRLLVL.

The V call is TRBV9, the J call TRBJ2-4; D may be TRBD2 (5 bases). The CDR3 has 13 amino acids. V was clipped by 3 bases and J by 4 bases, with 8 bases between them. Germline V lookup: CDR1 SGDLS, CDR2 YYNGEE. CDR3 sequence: CASSGGGKNIQYF. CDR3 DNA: TGTGCCAGCAGCGGCGGCGGGAAAAACATTCAGTACTTC.

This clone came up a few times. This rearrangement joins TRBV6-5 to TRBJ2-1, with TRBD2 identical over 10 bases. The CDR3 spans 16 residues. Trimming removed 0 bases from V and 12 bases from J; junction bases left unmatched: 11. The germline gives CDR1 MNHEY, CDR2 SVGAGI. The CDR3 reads CASSYSSASGRSWQFF. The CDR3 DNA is TGTGCCAGCAGTTACTCCTCGGCTAGCGGGAGAAGTTGGCAGTTCTTC.

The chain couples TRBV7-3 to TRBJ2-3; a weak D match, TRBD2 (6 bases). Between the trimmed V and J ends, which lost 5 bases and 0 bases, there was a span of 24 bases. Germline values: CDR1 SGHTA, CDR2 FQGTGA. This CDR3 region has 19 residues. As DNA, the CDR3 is TGTGCCAGCAGCCGGGAGAGCTCTGCCCAACTTGCTAGCACAGATACGCAGTATTTT. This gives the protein CASSRESSAQLASTDTQYF.

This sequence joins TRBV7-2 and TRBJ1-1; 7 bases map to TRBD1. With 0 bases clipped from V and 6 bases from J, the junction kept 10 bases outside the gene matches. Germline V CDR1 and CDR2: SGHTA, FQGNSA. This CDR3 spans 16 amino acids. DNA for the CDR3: TGTGCCAGCAGCTTAGCACAGAAAAGGGACAGCCCTGAAGCTTTCTTT. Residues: CASSLAQKRDSPEAFF.

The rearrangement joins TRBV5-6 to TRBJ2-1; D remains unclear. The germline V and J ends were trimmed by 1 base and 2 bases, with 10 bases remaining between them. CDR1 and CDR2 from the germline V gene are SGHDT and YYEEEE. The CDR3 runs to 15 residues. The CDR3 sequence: CASSLKVSTYNEQFF. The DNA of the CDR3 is TGTGCCAGCAGCTTGAAAGTTAGTACCTACAATGAGCAGTTCTTC.

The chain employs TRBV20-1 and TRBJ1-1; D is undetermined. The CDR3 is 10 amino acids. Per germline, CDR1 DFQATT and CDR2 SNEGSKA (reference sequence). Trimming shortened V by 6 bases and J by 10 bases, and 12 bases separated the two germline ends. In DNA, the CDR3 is TGCAGTGCCAATTGGGTAGCAGCTTTCTTT. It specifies CSANWVAAFF.

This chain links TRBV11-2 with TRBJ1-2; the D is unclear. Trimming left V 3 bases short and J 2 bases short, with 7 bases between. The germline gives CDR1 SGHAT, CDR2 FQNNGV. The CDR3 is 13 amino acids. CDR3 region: CASSLGGNYGYTF. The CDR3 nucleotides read TGTGCCAGCAGCTTGGGAGGGAACTATGGCTACACCTTC.

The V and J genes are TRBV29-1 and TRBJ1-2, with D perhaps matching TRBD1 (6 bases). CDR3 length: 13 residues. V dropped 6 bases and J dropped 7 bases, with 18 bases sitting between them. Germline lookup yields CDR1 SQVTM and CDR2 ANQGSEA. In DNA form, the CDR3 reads TGCAGCGTGATGGGACACCGGCTCGGTGGCTACACCTTC. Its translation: CSVMGHRLGGYTF.

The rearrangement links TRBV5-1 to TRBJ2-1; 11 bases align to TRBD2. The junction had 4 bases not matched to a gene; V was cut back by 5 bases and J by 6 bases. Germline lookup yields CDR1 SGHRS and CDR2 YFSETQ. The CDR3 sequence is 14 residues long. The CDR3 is CASRTGTSGNEQFF. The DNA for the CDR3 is TGCGCCAGCAGGACCGGGACTAGCGGCAATGAGCAGTTCTTC.